What follows are 11 T cell receptor beta chains derived from one specimen sequenced in a study of CD8+CD57+ T cells in acquired aplastic anemia. Genomic DNA, serving as template, underwent TCR beta VDJ and CDR3 profiling. TCRdb processed the reads anew with MiXCR; each CDR3 protein has one entry. This sample has hundreds of thousands of distinct CDR3 sequences, with under 40% found just once. Selection for sequencing was limited to patients who had shown CD8+CD57+ cell expansion by flow cytometry. The sample comprised sorted CD4+, CD8+, or CD8+CD57+ T cells (not recorded which) from PBMCs. These receptors were collected from a human donor with aplastic anemia.

The gene calls are TRBV11-1 and TRBJ2-1; TRBD2 agrees at 8 bases. In germline, CDR1 is SGHAT, CDR2 FQDESV (reference sequence). Trimming removed 5 bases from V and 6 bases from J; junction bases left unmatched: 9. The CDR3 spans 15 residues. The CDR3 nucleotides read TGTGCCAGCAGCGCCCCGGGACTAGGGATCAATGAGCAGTTCTTC. Translating gives CASSAPGLGINEQFF.

This chain uses TRBV20-1 with TRBJ2-1; TRBD2 matches 8 bases. CDR3 length equals 14 residues. Unmatched junction bases numbered 6, after V lost 2 bases and J lost 6 bases. The germline V gene has CDR1 DFQATT and CDR2 SNEGSKA (reference sequence). CDR3 nucleotide sequence: TGCAGTGCTAGACTCGCGGGGGGTACCAATGAGCAGTTCTTC. Its translation is CSARLAGGTNEQFF.

On this clonotype itself: At one of its ends the junction is not consistent with the germline gene, which may arise from a read error. V is TRBV10-3 and J is TRBJ1-6; 8 nucleotides align to TRBD1. CDR1 and CDR2 (germline): ENHRY, SYGVKD. This CDR3 region has 14 residues. The chain's CDR3 is CASSGTGSFSPLHF. The CDR3 DNA is TGTGCCAGCAGTGGGACAGGTTCCTTCTCACCCCTCCACTTT.

The chain carries TRBV4-2 and TRBJ2-6, with a weak D call TRBD1 (5 bases). The V gene lost 0 bases and the J gene lost 2 bases, with 11 bases spanning the gap. The germline V gene has CDR1 LGHNA and CDR2 YNFKEQ. The CDR3 runs 17 residues. CDR3 nucleotides: TGTGCCAGCAGCCAAGAAGGTCAGGGTCCTGGGGCCAACGTCCTGACTTTC. Translating it yields CASSQEGQGPGANVLTF.

The sample holds many counts of this clonotype. The J gene is TRBJ2-7, the V gene TRBV20-1; D is perhaps TRBD1 (5 bases). V was clipped by 0 bases and J by 2 bases, with 11 bases between them. Germline CDR1 and CDR2: DFQATT and SNEGSKA (reference sequence). This CDR3 spans 14 amino acids. CDR3 in amino acids: CSARDLRVPYEQYF. The CDR3 DNA reads as TGCAGTGCTAGAGATCTCAGGGTTCCCTACGAGCAGTACTTC.

This clonotype was observed a few times. V gene TRBV6-1 combines with J gene TRBJ1-2; weak D call: TRBD1 (5 bases). Germline CDR1 reads MNHNS; CDR2 reads SASEGT. V was clipped by 5 bases and J by 4 bases, with 11 bases between them. This CDR3 has 13 amino acids. The CDR3 reads CASSTTEAYGYTF. DNA of the CDR3: TGTGCCAGCAGTACGACAGAGGCCTATGGCTACACCTTC.

V gene TRBV20-1 combines with J gene TRBJ2-3, with D perhaps TRBD2 (5 bases). The CDR3 spans 15 residues. Germline V gene lookup returns CDR1 DFQATT and CDR2 SNEGSKA (reference sequence). Trimming removed 0 bases from V and 1 base from J, with 11 bases in between. CDR3 loop: CSARDWAGRTDTQYF. The CDR3 DNA is TGCAGTGCTAGAGATTGGGCGGGTCGCACAGATACGCAGTATTTT.

This clonotype was recorded many times. The chain employs TRBV24-1 and TRBJ2-3; no firm D call. Germline loops: CDR1 KGHDR, CDR2 SFDVKD. With 5 bases removed from V and 0 bases from J, the gap between germline ends came to 20 bases. This CDR3 is 18 amino acids long. This CDR3 is CATSAADGTQSSTDTQYF. CDR3 nucleotide sequence: TGTGCCACCAGTGCCGCAGATGGCACCCAATCTAGCACAGATACGCAGTATTTT.

This clonotype was recorded at least ten times. The rearrangement joins TRBV15 to TRBJ2-5, with D hard to call. Per germline, CDR1 LNHNV and CDR2 YYDKDF (reference sequence). The ends were cut back, 3 bases at V and 1 base at J, with 9 bases in the middle. The length of the CDR3 is 14 residues. Here the CDR3 DNA reads TGTGCCACCAGCAGGGGCTCCAGCCAAGAGACCCAGTACTTC. It codes for CATSRGSSQETQYF.

In this sample, this clonotype turned up many times. The CDR3 DNA reads TGTGCCAGCAGTGACGTCAGTCAGCCCCAGCATTTT. Amino acid sequence: CASSDVSQPQHF. The chain has TRBV2 and TRBJ1-5; D remains ambiguous. From germline, CDR1 is SNHLY and CDR2 FYNNEI. This CDR3 is 12 amino acids long. The V end lost 3 bases, the J end lost 6 bases, and 6 bases lay between the germline ends.

This clonotype was seen repeatedly, ten times or more. This sequence joins TRBV7-9 and TRBJ1-2, with D unclear. Trimming cost V 0 bases and J 8 bases, with 7 bases left between them. Germline V lookup: CDR1 SEHNR, CDR2 FQNEAQ (reference sequence). CDR3 length: 12 residues. In DNA form, the CDR3 reads TGTGCCAGCAGCTTAGCGAACAGAGGCTACACCTTC. Its protein is CASSLANRGYTF.